The rows below give T cell receptor beta chains drawn from one sample of a study of early T cells in non-severe SARS-CoV-2 infection. TCRdb used MiXCR to reprocess the 5' RACE reads, holding one entry per CDR3 protein. Of about 30,000 distinct CDR3 sequences in the sample, roughly 5.4% were seen once. Sequenced material: whole blood. The receptors originated from an adult who was a healthcare worker with PCR-confirmed SARS-CoV-2 infection or an uninfected control (not recorded which). The CDR3 runs from the conserved cysteine through the conserved F or W. D genes are given only for firm matches. Rows may omit the clone size; those that give it use once, few, many or a size class.

11	many	NA	TRBV2	TRBJ2-1	CASSGSVEQFF	TGTGCCAGCAGCGGGTCGGTGGAGCAGTTCTTC
16	few	TRBD2	TRBV18	TRBJ2-7	CASSSAGALISYEQYF	TGTGCCAGCTCCTCAGCGGGAGCTTTAATCTCCTACGAGCAGTACTTC
14	many	NA	TRBV3-1	TRBJ2-6	CASSRGSGANVLTF	TGTGCCAGCAGCAGGGGATCTGGGGCCAACGTCCTGACTTTC
12	many	NA	TRBV7-2	TRBJ2-5	CASSLGIETQYF	TGTGCCAGCAGCTTAGGGATAGAGACCCAGTACTTC
13	many	NA	TRBV11-2	TRBJ2-5	CATAGALQETQYF	TGTGCCACCGCGGGGGCCCTCCAAGAGACCCAGTACTTC
14	many	NA	TRBV28	TRBJ1-2	CASSERAGQYGYTF	TGTGCCAGCAGTGAGAGGGCAGGACAATATGGCTACACCTTC
14	many	TRBD1	TRBV6-5	TRBJ1-2	CASNNRGANYGYTF	TGTGCCAGCAATAACAGGGGAGCTAACTATGGCTACACCTTC
16	few	NA	TRBV6-6	TRBJ1-4	CASSYERGGANEKLFF	TGTGCCAGCAGTTACGAACGGGGGGGAGCTAATGAAAAACTGTTTTTT
15	many	NA	TRBV6-2/TRBV6-3	TRBJ2-6	CASTPGSSGANVLTF	TGTGCCAGCACACCCGGGAGCTCTGGGGCCAACGTCCTGACTTTC
14	many	NA	TRBV28	TRBJ2-7	CASSLLRGSYEQYF	TGTGCCAGCAGTTTATTGCGGGGTTCCTACGAGCAGTACTTC
16	few	NA	TRBV7-2	TRBJ1-6	CASSLKVPKNNSPLHF	TGTGCCAGCAGTCTCAAGGTTCCGAAAAATAATTCACCCCTCCACTTT
14	NA	NA	TRBV5-4	TRBJ2-2	CASSLDQNTGELFF	TGTGCCAGCAGCTTGGACCAGAACACCGGGGAGCTGTTTTTT
15	many	TRBD1	TRBV29-1	TRBJ1-1	CSVQGQGTRLTEAFF	TGCAGCGTTCAGGGACAGGGGACCCGTTTAACTGAAGCTTTCTTT
12	many	TRBD2	TRBV25-1	TRBJ2-7	CASSLTSGEQYF	TGTGCCAGCAGTTTGACTAGCGGAGAGCAGTACTTC
15	few	TRBD2	TRBV12-3/TRBV12-4	TRBJ2-1	CASSDRGLAGSEQFF	TGTGCCAGCAGCGATCGGGGACTAGCGGGATCTGAGCAGTTCTTC
14	NA	NA	TRBV11-2	TRBJ1-3	CASRPLAQGNTIYF	TGTGCCAGCCGACCTCTTGCACAGGGAAACACCATATATTTT
18	NA	NA	TRBV11-2	TRBJ2-1	CASSHPKGLRGSYNEQFF	TGTGCCAGCAGCCACCCGAAGGGGCTCCGAGGGTCCTACAATGAGCAGTTCTTC
14	NA	TRBD2	TRBV7-9	TRBJ2-3	CASSPGLVADTQYF	TGTGCCAGCAGCCCGGGACTAGTGGCGGATACGCAGTATTTT
14	many	NA	TRBV28	TRBJ2-4	CASSQTGTANIQYF	TGTGCCAGCAGCCAAACAGGGACTGCAAACATTCAGTACTTC
13	few	TRBD2	TRBV10-3	TRBJ2-7	CAIRQAGGPEQYF	TGTGCCATCAGACAAGCGGGAGGGCCGGAGCAGTACTTC
14	few	TRBD1	TRBV12-3/TRBV12-4	TRBJ1-2	CASGRLGQDYGYTF	TGTGCCAGCGGGCGCTTGGGACAGGACTATGGCTACACCTTC
16	NA	TRBD2	TRBV13	TRBJ2-7	CASSLGPSGRGYEQYF	TGTGCCAGCAGCTTAGGCCCTAGCGGGAGAGGGTACGAGCAGTACTTC
16	many	NA	TRBV4-3	TRBJ1-3	CASSQEDSHSGNTIYF	TGCGCCAGCAGCCAAGAGGACAGTCACTCTGGAAACACCATATATTTT
16	many	NA	TRBV27	TRBJ2-2	CASHAHGGANTGELFF	TGTGCCAGCCACGCTCACGGGGGCGCTAACACCGGGGAGCTGTTTTTT
12	NA	NA	TRBV10-3	TRBJ1-2	CAISESSYGYTF	TGTGCCATCAGTGAGTCAAGCTATGGCTACACCTTC
18	many	TRBD2	TRBV20-1	TRBJ2-1	CSAPSPSGSSFRINEQFF	TGCAGTGCCCCAAGTCCTAGCGGGAGTTCGTTCCGAATCAATGAGCAGTTCTTC
13	few	NA	TRBV20-1	TRBJ2-3	CSARDTRTDTQYF	TGCAGTGCTAGAGATACCCGGACAGATACGCAGTATTTT
13	many	TRBD1	TRBV6-2/TRBV6-3	TRBJ1-2	CASSPTGNYGYTF	TGTGCCAGCAGCCCGACAGGGAACTATGGCTACACCTTC
14	many	NA	TRBV7-9	TRBJ1-5	CASSFTGSNQPQHF	TGTGCCAGCAGCTTTACTGGTAGCAATCAGCCCCAGCATTTT